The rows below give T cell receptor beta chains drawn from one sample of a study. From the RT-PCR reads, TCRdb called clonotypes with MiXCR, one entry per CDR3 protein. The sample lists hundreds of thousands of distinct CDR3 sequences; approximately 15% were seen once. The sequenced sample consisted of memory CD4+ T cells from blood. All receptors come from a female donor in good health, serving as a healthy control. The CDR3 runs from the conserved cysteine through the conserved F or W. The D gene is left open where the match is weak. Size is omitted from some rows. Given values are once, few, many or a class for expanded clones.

CASSLPGLTGANVLTF,TGCGCCAGCAGCTTGCCGGGACTCACTGGGGCCAACGTCCTGACTTTC,TRBJ2-6,16,TRBV5-1,few,NA
CSAQGQLETEAFF,TGCAGTGCGCAGGGACAGTTGGAGACTGAAGCTTTCTTT,TRBJ1-1,13,TRBV20-1,few,TRBD1
CSAATPPALEQYF,TGCAGTGCCGCGACTCCTCCGGCCCTCGAGCAGTACTTC,TRBJ2-7,13,TRBV20-1,few,NA
CASSRQVLGTGELFF,TGTGCCAGCAGCCGACAGGTACTAGGCACCGGGGAGCTGTTTTTT,TRBJ2-2,15,TRBV9,few,NA
CASRPNYGEQYF,TGCGCCAGCAGGCCAAACTACGGCGAGCAGTACTTC,TRBJ2-7,12,TRBV5-1,many,NA
CASSIMGRDYNEQFF,TGCGCCAGCAGTATAATGGGGAGAGACTACAATGAGCAGTTCTTC,TRBJ2-1,15,TRBV4-3,many,NA
CSVRGSAKNIQYF,TGCAGCGTAAGGGGTAGTGCCAAAAACATTCAGTACTTC,TRBJ2-4,13,TRBV29-1,few,NA
CASSQDVQGIRREQYF,TGTGCCAGCAGCCAAGATGTGCAGGGGATCCGTCGAGAGCAGTACTTC,TRBJ2-7,16,TRBV3-1,NA,NA
CASSSDFGSNQPQHF,TGTGCCAGCAGTTCCGACTTTGGGAGCAATCAGCCCCAGCATTTT,TRBJ1-5,15,TRBV6-6,many,NA
CATSEGQGANKVYF,TGTGCCACCAGTGAGGGACAGGGGGCCAATAAGGTGTACTTC,TRBJ2-4,14,TRBV24-1,NA,TRBD1
CASSYLGTGEGVNTEAFF,TGTGCCAGCAGTTACCTCGGGACAGGGGAAGGAGTGAACACTGAAGCTTTCTTT,TRBJ1-1,18,TRBV6-6,NA,TRBD1
CASSPPGLAPEQFF,TGTGCCAGCAGCCCCCCAGGACTAGCCCCTGAGCAGTTCTTC,TRBJ2-1,14,TRBV7-3,NA,TRBD2
CASSLSRGLNYGYTF,TGTGCCAGCAGCTTAAGCAGGGGTTTGAACTATGGCTACACCTTC,TRBJ1-2,15,TRBV7-8,NA,NA
CASSQNGAAYSNQPQHF,TGTGCCAGCAGTCAAAACGGGGCAGCGTATAGCAATCAGCCCCAGCATTTT,TRBJ1-5,17,TRBV6-1,NA,NA
CASRPRAYNEKLFF,TGTGCCAGCAGGCCCCGGGCCTATAATGAAAAACTGTTTTTT,TRBJ1-4,14,TRBV6-5,NA,NA
CASSLIPGVPYEQYF,TGCGCCAGCAGCTTGATCCCGGGAGTACCCTACGAGCAGTACTTC,TRBJ2-7,15,TRBV5-1,NA,NA
CASSATERKNIQYF,TGTGCCAGCAGCGCGACAGAAAGAAAAAACATTCAGTACTTC,TRBJ2-4,14,TRBV5-6,NA,NA
CASRLGQLDNSPLHF,TGTGCCAGCAGACTGGGACAGCTCGATAATTCACCCCTCCACTTT,TRBJ1-6,15,TRBV7-2,NA,TRBD1
CASSQRAVSSYNEQFF,TGTGCCAGCAGCCAACGGGCGGTGAGCTCCTACAATGAGCAGTTCTTC,TRBJ2-1,16,TRBV3-1,few,NA
CASSLTAGRDTQYF,TGCGCCAGCAGCTTGACGGCAGGGCGGGATACGCAGTATTTT,TRBJ2-3,14,TRBV5-1,NA,NA
CASSLRTSGRSYGELFF,TGTGCCAGCAGTCTAAGGACTAGCGGGAGATCTTACGGGGAGCTGTTTTTT,TRBJ2-2,17,TRBV28,NA,TRBD2
CASSSLGGSRGNEQFF,TGTGCCAGCAGCTCCCTGGGCGGGAGTAGGGGCAATGAGCAGTTCTTC,TRBJ2-1,16,TRBV11-2,many,TRBD2
CASSPDSYGYTF,TGTGCCAGCAGCCCCGACAGCTATGGCTACACCTTC,TRBJ1-2,12,TRBV6-6,many,NA
CASSWGDRTTDTQYF,TGCGCCAGCAGCTGGGGGGACAGAACGACAGATACGCAGTATTTT,TRBJ2-3,15,TRBV5-1,NA,NA
CAISESIYYNEQFF,TGTGCCATCAGTGAGTCCATCTATTACAATGAGCAGTTCTTC,TRBJ2-1,14,TRBV10-3,few,NA
CASEKGDTRAEAFF,TGTGCCAGCGAGAAGGGGGACACGAGGGCTGAAGCTTTCTTT,TRBJ1-1,14,TRBV6-2/TRBV6-3,few,NA
CASSQRETTDTQYF,TGTGCCAGCAGCCAGCGGGAAACCACAGATACGCAGTATTTT,TRBJ2-3,14,TRBV5-4,NA,TRBD2
CASRDIMGQGRTYEQYF,TGTGCCAGCAGAGATATAATGGGACAGGGGAGGACTTACGAGCAGTACTTC,TRBJ2-7,17,TRBV6-1,few,TRBD1
CSAPGQGGRVYGYTF,TGCAGTGCCCCCGGACAGGGTGGTCGGGTCTATGGCTACACCTTC,TRBJ1-2,15,TRBV20-1,few,TRBD1
CATLTGRRTSGGASTDTQYF,TGCGCCACCTTAACAGGGCGCCGGACTAGCGGGGGGGCTAGCACAGATACGCAGTATTTT,TRBJ2-3,20,TRBV4-3,NA,TRBD2
CSAHLPPDNEQFF,TGCAGTGCTCACCTCCCTCCTGACAATGAGCAGTTCTTC,TRBJ2-1,13,TRBV20-1,few,NA
CATSDSGTGAAFF,TGTGCCACCAGTGATTCAGGGACGGGGGCAGCTTTCTTT,TRBJ1-1,13,TRBV24-1,few,NA
CASSLGPNRVREKLFF,TGTGCCAGCAGCTTGGGCCCGAACAGGGTCAGGGAAAAACTGTTTTTT,TRBJ1-4,16,TRBV5-6,few,NA
CSVLGTGQANYGYTF,TGCAGCGTTCTTGGGACAGGGCAAGCTAACTATGGCTACACCTTC,TRBJ1-2,15,TRBV29-1,NA,TRBD1
CATSDVNTIYF,TGTGCCACCAGTGATGTAAACACCATATATTTT,TRBJ1-3,11,TRBV24-1,few,NA
CASSFGLEQYF,TGTGCCAGCAGCTTTGGATTAGAGCAGTACTTC,TRBJ2-7,11,TRBV7-2,NA,NA
CASSLERRTDYGYTF,TGTGCCAGCAGCTTAGAGCGAAGGACAGACTATGGCTACACCTTC,TRBJ1-2,15,TRBV7-9,NA,NA
CASSQDVAGRDTQYF,TGTGCCAGCAGCCAAGATGTAGCGGGAAGAGATACGCAGTATTTT,TRBJ2-3,15,TRBV3-1,NA,TRBD2
CASRLTGRSNTEAFF,TGTGCCAGCAGACTGACAGGGAGGAGCAACACTGAAGCTTTCTTT,TRBJ1-1,15,TRBV3-1,NA,TRBD1
CSASPGTYYGYTF,TGCAGTGCTAGTCCAGGGACTTACTATGGCTACACCTTC,TRBJ1-2,13,TRBV20-1,NA,NA
CSARASGRLYSYEQYF,TGCAGTGCTAGAGCTAGCGGGAGGCTCTACTCCTACGAGCAGTACTTC,TRBJ2-7,16,TRBV20-1,few,TRBD2
CASSDGTAATDTQYF,TGTGCCAGCAGCGACGGGACAGCCGCCACAGATACGCAGTATTTT,TRBJ2-3,15,TRBV7-2,many,TRBD1
CASSLIRGQETQYF,TGTGCCAGCAGCTTAATAAGAGGGCAAGAGACCCAGTACTTC,TRBJ2-5,14,TRBV7-6,NA,NA
CASSQRGDGNTIYF,TGCGCCAGCAGCCAAAGGGGGGATGGAAACACCATATATTTT,TRBJ1-3,14,TRBV4-3,few,NA
CASSLERAPYTF,TGCGCCAGCAGCTTGGAACGGGCCCCCTACACCTTC,TRBJ1-2,12,TRBV5-1,NA,NA
CASSPLTEGEQYF,TGTGCCAGCTCACCGCTCACGGAAGGCGAGCAGTACTTC,TRBJ2-7,13,TRBV18,NA,NA
CASSDLGHRTDTQYF,TGTGCCAGCAGTGATCTTGGACACCGCACAGATACGCAGTATTTT,TRBJ2-3,15,TRBV2,NA,NA
CASSSRGGARSSYEQYF,TGTGCCAGCAGTTCGCGGGGAGGGGCGAGGAGCTCCTACGAGCAGTACTTC,TRBJ2-7,17,TRBV12-3/TRBV12-4,many,TRBD2
CSVRKGQGSDTQYF,TGCAGTGTTCGAAAGGGACAGGGGTCGGATACGCAGTATTTT,TRBJ2-3,14,TRBV20-1,NA,TRBD1
CASSPGTSGRKQFF,TGTGCCAGCAGTCCCGGGACTAGCGGGAGGAAGCAGTTCTTC,TRBJ2-1,14,TRBV6-5,many,TRBD2
CSASPKLSYEQYF,TGCAGTGCCTCTCCCAAACTCTCCTACGAGCAGTACTTC,TRBJ2-7,13,TRBV20-1,few,NA
CASSRLGGYTF,TGTGCCAGCAGTCGACTTGGTGGCTACACCTTC,TRBJ1-2,11,TRBV6-2/TRBV6-3,few,NA
CSARVELAKNIQYF,TGCAGTGCTAGAGTCGAGCTAGCCAAAAACATTCAGTACTTC,TRBJ2-4,14,TRBV20-1,NA,NA
CASSLSGDRAETQYF,TGCGCCAGCAGCTTGAGTGGGGACAGGGCAGAGACCCAGTACTTC,TRBJ2-5,15,TRBV5-1,few,TRBD1
CSASNGGLSYEQYF,TGCAGTGCTAGCAATGGGGGCTTGTCCTACGAGCAGTACTTC,TRBJ2-7,14,TRBV20-1,NA,NA